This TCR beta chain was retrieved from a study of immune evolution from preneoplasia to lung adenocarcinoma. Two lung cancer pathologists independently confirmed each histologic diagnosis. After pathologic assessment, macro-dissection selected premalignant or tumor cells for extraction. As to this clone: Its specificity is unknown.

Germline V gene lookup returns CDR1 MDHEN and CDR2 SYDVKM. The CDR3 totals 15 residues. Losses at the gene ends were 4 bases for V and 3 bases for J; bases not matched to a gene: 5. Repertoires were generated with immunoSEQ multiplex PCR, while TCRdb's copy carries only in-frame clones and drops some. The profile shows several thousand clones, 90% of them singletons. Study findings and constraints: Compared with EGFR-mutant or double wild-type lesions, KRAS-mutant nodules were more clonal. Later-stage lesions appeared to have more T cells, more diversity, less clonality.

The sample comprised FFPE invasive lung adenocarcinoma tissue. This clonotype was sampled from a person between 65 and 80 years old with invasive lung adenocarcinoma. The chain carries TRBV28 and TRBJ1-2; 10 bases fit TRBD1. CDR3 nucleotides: TGTGCCAGCAGTTCGAGGGACAGGGGATACTATGGCTACACCTTC. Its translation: CASSSRDRGYYGYTF.